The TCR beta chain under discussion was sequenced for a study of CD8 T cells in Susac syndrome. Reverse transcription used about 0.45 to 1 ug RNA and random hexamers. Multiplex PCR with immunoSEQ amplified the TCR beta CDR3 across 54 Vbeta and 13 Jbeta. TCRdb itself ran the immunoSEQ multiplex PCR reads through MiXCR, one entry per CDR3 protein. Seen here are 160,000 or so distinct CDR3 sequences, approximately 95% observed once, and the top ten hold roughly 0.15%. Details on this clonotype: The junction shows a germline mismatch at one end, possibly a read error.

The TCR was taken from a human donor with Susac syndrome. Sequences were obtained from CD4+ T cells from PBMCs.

CDR3 sequence (DNA): TGTGCCAGCAGCCACACAGGGGGGGCTTCGTTC. Translated, it gives CASSHTGGASF. This chain connects TRBV14 to TRBJ2-7; D might be TRBD1 (8 bases). This CDR3 comprises 11 residues. In germline, CDR1 is SGHDN, CDR2 FVKESK.